A selection of T cell receptor beta chains follows, all from one sample in a study of blood T cells in healthy people across ages. Using its own MiXCR run on the 5' RACE reads, TCRdb lists one record per CDR3 protein. The repertoire consists of 790,000 or so distinct CDR3 sequences, with around three fifths occurring once and the leading ten covering 20% to 30%. Sequencing was carried out using blood. The origin of the receptors is a man between 40 and 49 years old in good health. The CDR3 runs from the conserved cysteine through the conserved F or W. Each record gives: V gene, J gene, clone size, D gene, CDR3 protein, CDR3 DNA. The D gene is left open where the match is weak. Size is stated for part of the rows, as once, few or many counts, or as a class when the clone is expanded.

V gene: TRBV5-1; J gene: TRBJ1-1; clone size: few; D gene: TRBD1; CDR3 protein: CASSLLTGRDEAFF; CDR3 DNA: TGCGCCAGCAGCTTACTGACAGGGCGGGATGAAGCTTTCTTT
V gene: TRBV6-5; J gene: TRBJ2-1; clone size: NA; D gene: TRBD2; CDR3 protein: CASSSRSSGGGLIWFF; CDR3 DNA: TGTGCCAGCAGCTCCCGATCTAGCGGGGGGGGCCTTATTTGGTTCTTC
V gene: TRBV2; J gene: TRBJ1-4; clone size: once; D gene: NA; CDR3 protein: CASRALGSANEKLFF; CDR3 DNA: TGTGCCAGCAGGGCCTTGGGGTCGGCTAATGAAAAACTGTTTTTT
V gene: TRBV20-1; J gene: TRBJ2-1; clone size: NA; D gene: NA; CDR3 protein: CSAPTVYSYNEQFF; CDR3 DNA: TGCAGTGCGCCTACTGTATACTCCTACAATGAGCAGTTCTTC
V gene: TRBV30; J gene: TRBJ1-2; clone size: NA; D gene: NA; CDR3 protein: CAWSADGRYGYTF; CDR3 DNA: TGTGCCTGGAGCGCAGACGGTCGCTATGGCTACACCTTC
V gene: TRBV12-3/TRBV12-4; J gene: TRBJ2-1; clone size: NA; D gene: NA; CDR3 protein: CASSHPHKQFF; CDR3 DNA: TGTGCCAGCAGTCACCCCCACAAGCAGTTCTTC
V gene: TRBV12-3/TRBV12-4; J gene: TRBJ1-2; clone size: few; D gene: NA; CDR3 protein: CASSTQTVNYGYTF; CDR3 DNA: TGTGCCAGCAGTACCCAGACGGTGAACTATGGCTACACCTTC
V gene: TRBV10-3; J gene: TRBJ2-1; clone size: NA; D gene: NA; CDR3 protein: CAISEGYNEQFF; CDR3 DNA: TGTGCCATCAGTGAAGGATACAATGAGCAGTTCTTC
V gene: TRBV9; J gene: TRBJ2-1; clone size: once; D gene: TRBD2; CDR3 protein: CASKAGGDNEQFF; CDR3 DNA: TGTGCCAGCAAAGCGGGGGGAGACAATGAGCAGTTCTTC
V gene: TRBV29-1; J gene: TRBJ2-5; clone size: NA; D gene: NA; CDR3 protein: CSVEVAGETQYF; CDR3 DNA: TGCAGCGTTGAAGTGGCGGGAGAGACCCAGTACTTC
V gene: TRBV7-8; J gene: TRBJ2-7; clone size: once; D gene: TRBD1; CDR3 protein: CASSLGAGGGYEQYF; CDR3 DNA: TGTGCCAGCAGCTTAGGCGCAGGGGGCGGCTACGAGCAGTACTTC
V gene: TRBV12-3/TRBV12-4; J gene: TRBJ1-2; clone size: NA; D gene: NA; CDR3 protein: CASSLAEAIQGYTF; CDR3 DNA: TGTGCCAGCAGTTTAGCGGAAGCTATTCAGGGCTACACCTTC
V gene: TRBV4-3; J gene: TRBJ2-5; clone size: NA; D gene: NA; CDR3 protein: CASSQDARTKETQYF; CDR3 DNA: TGCGCCAGCAGCCAAGATGCCCGGACTAAAGAGACCCAGTACTTC
V gene: TRBV10-3; J gene: TRBJ1-5; clone size: NA; D gene: NA; CDR3 protein: CAISESALSSNQPQHF; CDR3 DNA: TGTGCCATCAGTGAGAGCGCTCTAAGTAGCAATCAGCCCCAGCATTTT
V gene: TRBV18; J gene: TRBJ1-2; clone size: few; D gene: NA; CDR3 protein: CASSPPRGIDDGYTF; CDR3 DNA: TGTGCCAGCTCACCACCGAGGGGGATTGACGATGGCTACACCTTC
V gene: TRBV7-2; J gene: TRBJ1-5; clone size: NA; D gene: TRBD1; CDR3 protein: CASSWDSLQPQHF; CDR3 DNA: TGTGCCAGCAGCTGGGACAGCCTTCAGCCCCAGCATTTT
V gene: TRBV6-1; J gene: TRBJ2-1; clone size: NA; D gene: TRBD1; CDR3 protein: CASRTDRELLHEQFF; CDR3 DNA: TGTGCCAGCAGGACGGACAGGGAGCTTCTGCATGAGCAGTTCTTC
V gene: TRBV20-1; J gene: TRBJ2-3; clone size: NA; D gene: TRBD2; CDR3 protein: CSARARTSGRMRLNTDTQYF; CDR3 DNA: TGCAGTGCTAGAGCCAGGACTAGCGGGAGAATGCGACTAAACACAGATACGCAGTATTTT
V gene: TRBV7-9; J gene: TRBJ2-3; clone size: NA; D gene: NA; CDR3 protein: CASSSAPTGRTDTQYF; CDR3 DNA: TGTGCCAGCAGCTCAGCCCCGACCGGCAGGACAGATACGCAGTATTTT
V gene: TRBV7-3; J gene: TRBJ2-1; clone size: NA; D gene: NA; CDR3 protein: CASSSGTGLNEQFF; CDR3 DNA: TGTGCCAGCAGCTCGGGCACAGGGCTGAATGAGCAGTTCTTC
V gene: TRBV20-1; J gene: TRBJ2-1; clone size: once; D gene: NA; CDR3 protein: CSANSRDASYNEQFF; CDR3 DNA: TGCAGTGCAAATAGCCGGGACGCTTCCTACAATGAGCAGTTCTTC
V gene: TRBV29-1; J gene: TRBJ2-1; clone size: NA; D gene: TRBD1; CDR3 protein: CSVEDPWGQGILNNEQFF; CDR3 DNA: TGCAGCGTTGAAGATCCATGGGGACAGGGGATTCTGAACAATGAGCAGTTCTTC
V gene: TRBV7-8; J gene: TRBJ2-3; clone size: NA; D gene: NA; CDR3 protein: CASVSLGTGTRWDTQYF; CDR3 DNA: TGTGCCAGCGTCTCATTGGGGACAGGGACTAGGTGGGACACGCAGTATTTT
V gene: TRBV6-5; J gene: TRBJ1-1; clone size: NA; D gene: NA; CDR3 protein: CASSFGAGHTEAFF; CDR3 DNA: TGTGCCAGCAGTTTCGGGGCGGGACACACTGAAGCTTTCTTT
V gene: TRBV7-2; J gene: TRBJ2-7; clone size: NA; D gene: NA; CDR3 protein: CASSLRQFSYEQYF; CDR3 DNA: TGTGCCAGCAGCTTAAGACAGTTTTCCTACGAGCAGTACTTC
V gene: TRBV7-2; J gene: TRBJ2-1; clone size: few; D gene: TRBD2; CDR3 protein: CASSPRGGRFNEQFF; CDR3 DNA: TGTGCCAGCAGCCCGCGGGGGGGCCGGTTCAATGAGCAGTTCTTC
V gene: TRBV28; J gene: TRBJ2-7; clone size: NA; D gene: TRBD2; CDR3 protein: CASKAHGLAGASYEQYF; CDR3 DNA: TGTGCCAGCAAAGCCCACGGACTAGCGGGAGCCTCCTACGAGCAGTACTTC
V gene: TRBV28; J gene: TRBJ2-5; clone size: few; D gene: NA; CDR3 protein: CASTKVGETQYF; CDR3 DNA: TGTGCCAGCACCAAAGTGGGAGAGACCCAGTACTTC
V gene: TRBV4-3; J gene: TRBJ1-2; clone size: NA; D gene: TRBD1; CDR3 protein: CASSQDRGQSYGYTF; CDR3 DNA: TGCGCCAGCAGCCAAGATAGGGGACAGTCCTATGGCTACACCTTC
V gene: TRBV20-1; J gene: TRBJ2-7; clone size: NA; D gene: NA; CDR3 protein: CSATRGPLYNEQYF; CDR3 DNA: TGCAGTGCGACACGGGGTCCCTTATACAATGAGCAGTACTTC
V gene: TRBV2; J gene: TRBJ2-3; clone size: few; D gene: NA; CDR3 protein: CASRTGEGTDTQYF; CDR3 DNA: TGTGCCAGCAGAACAGGGGAGGGCACAGATACGCAGTATTTT
V gene: TRBV11-3; J gene: TRBJ2-5; clone size: NA; D gene: TRBD2; CDR3 protein: CASSLGGLAGASMETQYF; CDR3 DNA: TGTGCCAGCAGCTTAGGTGGACTAGCGGGAGCTTCGATGGAGACCCAGTACTTC
V gene: TRBV7-8; J gene: TRBJ2-7; clone size: NA; D gene: TRBD1; CDR3 protein: CASSFGDRGLDEQYF; CDR3 DNA: TGTGCCAGCAGCTTCGGGGACAGGGGGCTCGATGAGCAGTACTTC
V gene: TRBV20-1; J gene: TRBJ2-7; clone size: NA; D gene: TRBD2; CDR3 protein: CSAYPLAGGGHEQYF; CDR3 DNA: TGCAGTGCATACCCCCTAGCGGGAGGTGGCCACGAGCAGTACTTC
V gene: TRBV4-2; J gene: TRBJ2-5; clone size: NA; D gene: TRBD2; CDR3 protein: CASSQVSGSGNEQYF; CDR3 DNA: TGTGCCAGCAGCCAAGTGAGCGGGAGCGGCAATGAGCAGTACTTC
V gene: TRBV7-2; J gene: TRBJ2-3; clone size: NA; D gene: TRBD1; CDR3 protein: CASSSRQGWGTDTQYF; CDR3 DNA: TGTGCCAGCAGCTCGAGACAGGGATGGGGCACAGATACGCAGTATTTT
V gene: TRBV7-2; J gene: TRBJ2-7; clone size: NA; D gene: NA; CDR3 protein: CASSAYPRTYEQYF; CDR3 DNA: TGTGCCAGCAGCGCATACCCTAGAACCTACGAGCAGTACTTC
V gene: TRBV4-2; J gene: TRBJ2-7; clone size: few; D gene: NA; CDR3 protein: CASSRAVSSYEQYF; CDR3 DNA: TGTGCCAGCAGCAGAGCCGTGAGCTCCTACGAGCAGTACTTC
V gene: TRBV20-1; J gene: TRBJ2-1; clone size: NA; D gene: NA; CDR3 protein: CSASKRGGKGENEQFF; CDR3 DNA: TGCAGTGCTTCAAAACGGGGCGGCAAGGGAGAAAATGAGCAGTTCTTC
V gene: TRBV5-1; J gene: TRBJ2-1; clone size: few; D gene: TRBD2; CDR3 protein: CASSPFVVAGWNEQFF; CDR3 DNA: TGCGCCAGCAGCCCCTTCGTAGTAGCGGGATGGAATGAGCAGTTCTTC
V gene: TRBV20-1; J gene: TRBJ2-7; clone size: NA; D gene: TRBD1; CDR3 protein: CSARGVPWDRDYEQYF; CDR3 DNA: TGCAGTGCTAGAGGTGTCCCGTGGGACAGGGATTACGAGCAGTACTTC
V gene: TRBV5-1; J gene: TRBJ1-6; clone size: once; D gene: NA; CDR3 protein: CASSWQGYSRGSPLHF; CDR3 DNA: TGCGCCAGCAGCTGGCAGGGGTACTCCCGGGGTTCACCCCTCCACTTT
V gene: TRBV6-5; J gene: TRBJ2-1; clone size: NA; D gene: TRBD2; CDR3 protein: CASSYWGRDEQFF; CDR3 DNA: TGTGCCAGCAGTTACTGGGGGAGGGATGAGCAGTTCTTC
V gene: TRBV12-3/TRBV12-4; J gene: TRBJ2-5; clone size: NA; D gene: NA; CDR3 protein: CASSIRAGETQYF; CDR3 DNA: TGTGCCAGCAGCATCAGGGCAGGGGAGACCCAGTACTTC
V gene: TRBV7-2; J gene: TRBJ1-2; clone size: few; D gene: NA; CDR3 protein: CASSVDRVYGYTF; CDR3 DNA: TGTGCCAGCAGCGTAGATAGAGTCTACGGCTACACCTTC